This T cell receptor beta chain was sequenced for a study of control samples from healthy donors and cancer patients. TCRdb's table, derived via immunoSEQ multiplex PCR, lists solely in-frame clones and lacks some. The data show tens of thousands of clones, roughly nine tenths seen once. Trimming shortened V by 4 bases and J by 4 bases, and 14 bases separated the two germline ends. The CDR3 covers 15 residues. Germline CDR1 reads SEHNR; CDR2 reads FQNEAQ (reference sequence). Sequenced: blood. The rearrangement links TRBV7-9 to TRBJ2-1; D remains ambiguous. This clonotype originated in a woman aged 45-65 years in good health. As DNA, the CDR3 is TGTGCCAGCAGCTCGAGAAGAGTTCTTTACAATGAGCAGTTCTTC. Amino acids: CASSSRRVLYNEQFF.